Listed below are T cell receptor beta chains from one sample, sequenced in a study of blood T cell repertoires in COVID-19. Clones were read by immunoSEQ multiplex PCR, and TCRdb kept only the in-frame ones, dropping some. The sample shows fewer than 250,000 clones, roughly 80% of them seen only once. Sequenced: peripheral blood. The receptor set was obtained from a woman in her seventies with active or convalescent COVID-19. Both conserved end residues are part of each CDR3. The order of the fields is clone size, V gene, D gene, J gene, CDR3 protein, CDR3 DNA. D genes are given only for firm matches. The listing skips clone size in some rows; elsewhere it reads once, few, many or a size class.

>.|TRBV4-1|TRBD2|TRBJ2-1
CASSQAGTSADEQFF
TGCGCCAGCAGCCAAGCCGGGACTAGCGCGGATGAGCAGTTCTTC
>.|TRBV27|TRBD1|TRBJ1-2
CASSLGTGFGGYTF
TGTGCCAGCAGTTTAGGGACAGGGTTTGGTGGCTACACCTTC
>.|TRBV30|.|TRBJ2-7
CAWSVLGLEQYF
TGTGCCTGGAGTGTACTGGGACTTGAGCAGTACTTC
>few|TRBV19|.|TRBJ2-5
CASSTLLRGAETQYF
TGTGCCAGTAGTACTCTACTCAGGGGCGCAGAGACCCAGTACTTC
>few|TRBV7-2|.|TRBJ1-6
CASSLETPANSPLHF
TGTGCCAGCAGCTTAGAGACTCCAGCAAATTCACCCCTCCACTTT
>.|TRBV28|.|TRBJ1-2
CATEWGQNYGYTF
TGTGCCACCGAATGGGGGCAGAACTATGGCTACACCTTC
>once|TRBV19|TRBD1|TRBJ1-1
CAKKGQQGRRTEAFF
TGTGCCAAAAAGGGCCAACAGGGGAGGAGGACTGAAGCTTTCTTT
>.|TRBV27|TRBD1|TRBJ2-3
CASSLSPTGGADTQYF
TGTGCCAGCAGTTTAAGCCCGACAGGGGGCGCAGATACGCAGTATTTT
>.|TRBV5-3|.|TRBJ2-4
CARSHSLAKNIQYF
TGTGCCAGAAGTCATAGTTTGGCCAAAAACATTCAGTACTTC
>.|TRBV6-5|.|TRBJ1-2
CASYSGATYGYTF
TGTGCCAGCTACTCAGGGGCGACCTATGGCTACACCTTC